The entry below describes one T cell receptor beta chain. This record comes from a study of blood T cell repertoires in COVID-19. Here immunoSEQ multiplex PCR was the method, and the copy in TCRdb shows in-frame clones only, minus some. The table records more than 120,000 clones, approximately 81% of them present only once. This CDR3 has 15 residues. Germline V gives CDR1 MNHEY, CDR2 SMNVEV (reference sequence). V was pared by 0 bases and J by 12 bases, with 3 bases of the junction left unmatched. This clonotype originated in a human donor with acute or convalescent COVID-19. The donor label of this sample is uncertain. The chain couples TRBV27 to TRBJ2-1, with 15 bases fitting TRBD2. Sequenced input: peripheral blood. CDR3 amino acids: CASSLSRTSGRGQFF. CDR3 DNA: TGTGCCAGCAGTTTATCAAGGACTAGCGGGAGGGGGCAGTTCTTC.